Below are 25 T cell receptor beta chains sequenced from a single sample in a study of blood T cell repertoires in COVID-19. Clones were sequenced by immunoSEQ multiplex PCR, and TCRdb holds only the in-frame ones, with some missing. The data contain some 670,000 clones, 70% to 90% of them singletons. Input material: peripheral blood. Receptors originate from a woman younger than 30 with acute or convalescent COVID-19.

This clone was seen once. The rearrangement links TRBV30 to TRBJ1-2, with 7 bases that match TRBD1. Germline CDR1 is GTSNPN and CDR2 is SVGIG (reference sequence). The CDR3 spans 14 residues. V shed 3 bases and J 6 bases; nucleotides not matched to a gene: 10. CDR3 amino acids: CAWSLHRGDNGYTF. The CDR3 region has the DNA TGTGCCTGGAGCCTTCACAGGGGAGATAATGGCTACACCTTC.

This clone was seen only once. CDR3 residues: CAWPGQLNEKLFF. The CDR3 nucleotides read TGTGCCTGGCCGGGACAACTTAATGAAAAACTGTTTTTT. This chain joins TRBV28 and TRBJ1-4, with D possibly matching TRBD1 (6 bases). V lost 11 bases to trimming and J lost 4 bases, with 14 bases between them. The CDR3 loop spans 13 amino acids. Germline CDR1 is MDHEN and CDR2 is SYDVKM.

V and J are TRBV7-8 and TRBJ1-2; 9 nucleotides agree with TRBD1. The CDR3 totals 17 residues. CDR1 SGHVS and CDR2 FQNEAQ come from the germline V gene. V gave up 1 base and J gave up 2 bases; unmatched junction bases: 8. The CDR3 sequence is CASSLEAADRGNYGYTF. The CDR3 DNA sequence: TGTGCCAGCAGCTTAGAGGCAGCGGACAGGGGAAACTATGGCTACACCTTC.

CDR3: CASSLDVTDTQYF. In DNA form, the CDR3 reads TGTGCCAGCAGCTTAGACGTCACAGATACGCAGTATTTT. V usage is TRBV11-3 and J usage is TRBJ2-3, with D hard to call. CDR1 is SGHNT, CDR2 YENEEA, per germline. This CDR3 contains 13 residues. Between the trimmed V and J ends, which lost 0 bases and 2 bases, there was a span of 3 bases.

This chain joins TRBV7-9 and TRBJ1-2, with TRBD1 matching over 7 bases. V was pared by 7 bases and J by 5 bases, with 16 bases of the junction left unmatched. The CDR3 has 16 residues. CDR1 and CDR2 from the germline V gene are SEHNR and FQNEAQ (reference sequence). The CDR3 reads CASTEIYPTGEYGYTF. For the CDR3, the DNA is TGTGCCAGCACTGAAATCTACCCCACAGGGGAATATGGCTACACCTTC. Complete variable domain (other parts from reference TRBV7-9 and TRBJ1-2): DTGVSQNPRHKITKRGQNVTFRCDPISEHNRLYWYRQTLGQGPEFLTYFQNEAQLEKSRLLSDRFSAERPKGSFSTLEIQRTEQGDSAMYLCASTEIYPTGEYGYTFGSGTRLTVV.

This chain joins TRBV7-8 and TRBJ2-3; 7 nucleotides line up with TRBD2. J was trimmed by 2 bases and V by 2 bases; bases with no gene match: 7. The germline V gene has CDR1 SGHVS and CDR2 FQNEAQ. The CDR3 loop spans 16 amino acids. The CDR3 sequence: CASSLLGGGVTDTQYF. In nucleotides, the CDR3 is TGTGCCAGCAGCTTACTCGGCGGGGGAGTCACAGATACGCAGTATTTT.

The chain joins TRBV19 to TRBJ2-3; 10 nucleotides match TRBD2. Germline V gene lookup returns CDR1 LNHDA and CDR2 SQIVND (reference sequence). After removal of 2 bases from V and 3 bases from J, the junction contained 11 bases not matched to a gene. The CDR3 totals 18 residues. CDR3 nucleotide sequence: TGTGCCAGTAGTATAAGCAGCGGGGGGGCTGGTTATACAGATACGCAGTATTTT. This gives the protein CASSISSGGAGYTDTQYF.

The chain employs TRBV24-1 and TRBJ1-2; D is perhaps TRBD1 (6 bases). Germline V gene data show CDR1 as KGHDR and CDR2 as SFDVKD. V lost 7 bases to trimming and J lost 9 bases, with 17 bases between them. This CDR3 has 13 amino acids. Here the CDR3 reads CATRDSEDYSYTF. CDR3 DNA sequence: TGTGCCACCAGGGACAGCGAAGATTATAGCTACACCTTC.

The V and J genes are TRBV19 and TRBJ1-2, with unresolved D. Trimming stripped 5 bases from V and 8 bases from J, with 21 bases between. This CDR3 is built from 15 residues. Germline values: CDR1 LNHDA, CDR2 SQIVND (reference sequence). The CDR3 protein is CASSVSTYPPDGYTF. The CDR3 DNA follows: TGTGCCAGTAGTGTTAGCACCTATCCTCCAGACGGCTACACCTTC.

The chain is built from TRBV11-3 and TRBJ2-7; maybe TRBD2 (5 bases). CDR3 length: 13 amino acids. Looked up from germline, CDR1 is SGHNT and CDR2 is YENEEA. V was pared by 4 bases and J by 5 bases, with 12 bases between. DNA for the CDR3: TGTGCCAGCAGCTCTGGGTTCGGGGACGAGCAGTACTTC. Protein sequence: CASSSGFGDEQYF. Looking up the rest from reference TRBV11-3 and TRBJ2-7 gives the full variable domain: EAGVVQSPRYKIIEKKQPVAFWCNPISGHNTLYWYLQNLGQGPELLIRYENEEAVDDSQLPKDRFSAERLKGVDSTLKIQPAELGDSAVYLCASSSGFGDEQYFGPGTRLTVT.

The chain is built from TRBV2 and TRBJ1-6; tentatively, D is TRBD1 (6 bases). CDR3 length: 14 residues. The germline gives CDR1 SNHLY, CDR2 FYNNEI. V was trimmed by 2 bases and J by 8 bases, leaving 10 bases between them. In nucleotides, the CDR3 is TGTGCCAGCAGTGAAACCCCAGGGGATTCACCCCTCCACTTT. Protein: CASSETPGDSPLHF.

This rearrangement joins TRBV10-3 to TRBJ1-1, with D unresolved. The germline CDR1 and CDR2 sequences are ENHRY and SYGVKD. This CDR3 is 12 amino acids long. Deletions cut 4 bases from V and 3 bases from J, with 6 bases between. The CDR3 reads CAISAGDTEAFF. CDR3 nucleotide sequence: TGTGCCATCAGTGCAGGTGACACTGAAGCTTTCTTT.

The J gene is TRBJ2-1, the V gene TRBV4-2; 8 positions match TRBD2. The CDR3 spans 15 residues. V lost 6 bases, J lost 4 bases, and 8 bases stayed unmatched. The germline gives CDR1 LGHNA, CDR2 YNFKEQ. This chain's CDR3 is CASSQGRGAYNEQFF. DNA of the CDR3: TGTGCCAGCAGTCAGGGGCGGGGGGCGTACAATGAGCAGTTCTTC.

The chain has TRBV30 and TRBJ2-3, with TRBD2 matching over 12 bases. The CDR3 runs to 18 residues. V lost 3 bases to trimming and J lost 4 bases; unmatched junction nucleotides: 14. Germline-derived CDR1 and CDR2 are GTSNPN and SVGIG (reference sequence). The CDR3 reads CAWRPKGLAGGWADTQYF. The DNA of the CDR3 is TGTGCCTGGAGGCCGAAAGGGCTAGCGGGGGGGTGGGCAGATACGCAGTATTTT.

The gene calls are TRBV6-4 and TRBJ2-3; 10 bases map to TRBD2. CDR1 is MRHNA and CDR2 is SNTAGT in the germline V gene. The J segment lost 6 bases and the V segment lost 5 bases, leaving 8 bases of the junction unmatched. CDR3 length equals 15 residues. The CDR3 region is CASSLSGGAGDTQYF. CDR3 coding DNA: TGTGCCAGCAGTCTCAGCGGGGGGGCTGGTGATACGCAGTATTTT.

V and J are TRBV10-1 and TRBJ1-1; D may be TRBD1 (6 bases). Germline values: CDR1 WNHNN, CDR2 SYGVQD (reference sequence). The CDR3 sequence is 14 residues long. Trimming took off 4 bases at V and 4 bases at J, with 13 bases between the two ends. For the CDR3, the DNA is TGCGCCAGCAGTGTCGACAGGCCGACCACTGAAGCTTTCTTT. This sequence encodes CASSVDRPTTEAFF.

This rearrangement joins TRBV19 to TRBJ1-2; 7 positions match TRBD1. Per germline, CDR1 LNHDA and CDR2 SQIVND (reference sequence). Germline trimming cut 3 bases from V and 8 bases from J; bases unmatched to any gene: 6. CDR3 length: 13 residues. CDR3 DNA sequence: TGTGCCAGTAGTATTGCAGGGGGTTGGGGCTACACCTTC. Its translation is CASSIAGGWGYTF. The full variable domain, in which reference TRBV19 and TRBJ1-2 provide the parts outside the CDR3, is DGGITQSPKYLFRKEGQNVTLSCEQNLNHDAMYWYRQDPGQGLRLIYYSQIVNDFQKGDIAEGYSVSREKKESFPLTVTSAQKNPTAFYLCASSIAGGWGYTFGSGTRLTVV.

V usage is TRBV4-1 and J usage is TRBJ1-2; the D gene is possibly TRBD1 (5 bases). The V gene's germline CDR1 is MGHRA and CDR2 YSYEKL. The CDR3 is made up of 15 amino acids. Trimming pared 4 bases from V and 6 bases from J, leaving 18 bases between. This chain's CDR3 is CASSRIGGKKDGYTF. The DNA for the CDR3 is TGCGCCAGCAGCCGCATTGGGGGGAAGAAGGATGGCTACACCTTC.

V usage is TRBV9 and J usage is TRBJ2-7; tentatively, D is TRBD2 (6 bases). The germline V gene has CDR1 SGDLS and CDR2 YYNGEE. The V end was cut by 0 bases, the J end by 5 bases, with 12 bases between. This CDR3 contains 14 residues. The CDR3: CASSVDRGNDEQYF. In DNA form, the CDR3 reads TGTGCCAGCAGCGTAGACCGGGGGAACGACGAGCAGTACTTC. The entire variable domain, with the rest obtained from reference TRBV9 and TRBJ2-7, is as follows: DSGVTQTPKHLITATGQRVTLRCSPRSGDLSVYWYQQSLDQGLQFLIQYYNGEERAKGNILERFSAQQFPDLHSELNLSSLELGDSALYFCASSVDRGNDEQYFGPGTRLTVT.

V usage is TRBV9 and J usage is TRBJ2-7; perhaps TRBD2 as D (6 bases). Trimming pared 0 bases from V and 2 bases from J, leaving 12 bases between. The CDR3 covers 15 residues. Per germline, CDR1 SGDLS and CDR2 YYNGEE. CDR3 sequence: CASSVGAGTPYEQYF. The DNA for the CDR3 is TGTGCCAGCAGCGTAGGGGCGGGGACTCCCTACGAGCAGTACTTC. Supplemented by reference TRBV9 and TRBJ2-7, the full variable domain reads DSGVTQTPKHLITATGQRVTLRCSPRSGDLSVYWYQQSLDQGLQFLIQYYNGEERAKGNILERFSAQQFPDLHSELNLSSLELGDSALYFCASSVGAGTPYEQYFGPGTRLTVT.

The rearrangement uses TRBV5-1 and TRBJ2-7; a possible D gene is TRBD2 (6 bases). CDR3 length equals 14 residues. Trimming removed 1 base from V and 6 bases from J, with 14 bases in between. Germline CDR1 SGHRS, CDR2 YFSETQ. The CDR3 protein is CASSLSGATPEQYF. The CDR3 bases are TGCGCCAGCAGCTTGTCGGGAGCTACTCCCGAGCAGTACTTC.

The chain carries TRBV6-1 and TRBJ2-3; possible D gene TRBD2, 6 bases. Germline CDR1 MNHNS, CDR2 SASEGT. The V end was cut by 2 bases, the J end by 4 bases, with 7 bases between. The CDR3 has 13 amino acids. DNA of the CDR3: TGTGCCAGCAGTGAATGGGAGGCAGATACGCAGTATTTT. Translation: CASSEWEADTQYF.

The chain carries TRBV20-1 and TRBJ1-2; no clear D gene. The germline V gene encodes CDR1 DFQATT and CDR2 SNEGSKA (reference sequence). The V end lost 6 bases, the J end lost 3 bases, and 8 bases lay between the germline ends. The CDR3 is made up of 11 amino acids. CDR3 in DNA: TGCAGTGCCAGGAACGACTATGGCTACACCTTC. Its translation is CSARNDYGYTF.

This rearrangement joins TRBV19 to TRBJ1-3, with D hard to call. Per the germline V gene, CDR1 is LNHDA and CDR2 is SQIVND (reference sequence). This CDR3 contains 14 residues. The V gene lost 9 bases and the J gene lost 0 bases, with 12 bases spanning the gap. CDR3 loop: CASMTTYSGNTIYF. The DNA of the CDR3 is TGTGCCAGCATGACAACTTACTCTGGAAACACCATATATTTT.

The chain couples TRBV5-1 to TRBJ2-3; D perhaps matches TRBD1 (6 bases). Trimming stripped 0 bases from V and 9 bases from J, with 17 bases between. The germline CDR1 and CDR2 sequences are SGHRS and YFSETQ. The CDR3 extends over 15 amino acids. CDR3 nucleotides: TGCGCCAGCAGCTTGGAGCCCCTAACAGGGCACACGCAGTATTTT. Translating it yields CASSLEPLTGHTQYF.